The 22 T cell receptor beta chains reported below all come from one sample, sequenced in a study of blood T cell repertoires in COVID-19. This table comes from immunoSEQ multiplex PCR, and its TCRdb copy is limited to in-frame clones, with some not included. This repertoire shows about 180,000 clones, approximately 78% found once; its top ten account for approximately 10%. The sample consisted of peripheral blood. The receptors shown here come from a woman aged 80 or over with COVID-19, enrolled during active disease.

The chain has TRBV10-3 and TRBJ1-3, with D tentatively TRBD1 (6 bases). This CDR3 region has 14 residues. Germline CDR1 ENHRY, CDR2 SYGVKD. Trimming took off 3 bases at V and 3 bases at J, with 9 bases between the two ends. The CDR3 DNA reads as TGTGCCATCAGTGATGGGACACTTGGAAACACCATATATTTT. This encodes CAISDGTLGNTIYF.

The V call is TRBV11-3, the J call TRBJ2-1; D perhaps matches TRBD1 (6 bases). The CDR3 has 16 residues. The V and J ends lost 0 bases and 5 bases respectively, with 14 bases between them. Looked up from germline, CDR1 is SGHNT and CDR2 is YENEEA. The CDR3 nucleotides are TGTGCCAGCAGCTTAGATCGGTGGCAGGGGAACAATGAGCAGTTCTTC. Protein product: CASSLDRWQGNNEQFF.

The chain joins TRBV19 to TRBJ1-2; 8 nucleotides align to TRBD1. Trimming removed 5 bases from V and 4 bases from J; junction bases left unmatched: 3. CDR1 is LNHDA, CDR2 SQIVND, per germline (reference sequence). CDR3 length: 13 residues. DNA of the CDR3: TGTGCCAGTAGTTTGGACAGGGTCTATGGCTACACCTTC. Encoded protein: CASSLDRVYGYTF.

The V gene is TRBV11-2, the J gene TRBJ1-4, with D possibly matching TRBD1 (6 bases). There are 16 residues in the CDR3. Germline assignment: CDR1 SGHAT and CDR2 FQNNGV. The germline V and J ends were trimmed by 3 bases and 3 bases, with 14 bases remaining between them. As DNA, the CDR3 is TGTGCCAGCAGCTTCTACCCGGACAGCTCTAATGAAAAACTGTTTTTT. Translating gives CASSFYPDSSNEKLFF.

This chain links TRBV5-1 with TRBJ1-2; a possible D gene is TRBD1 (5 bases). This CDR3 comprises 14 residues. The germline CDR1 and CDR2 sequences are SGHRS and YFSETQ. Trimming left V 0 bases short and J 3 bases short, with 9 bases between. The CDR3: CASSLAQTDYGYTF. The CDR3 nucleotides are TGCGCCAGCAGCTTGGCCCAGACAGACTATGGCTACACCTTC.

The chain joins TRBV10-3 to TRBJ1-5; D not certain. The germline V and J ends were trimmed by 10 bases and 3 bases, with 13 bases remaining between them. This CDR3 is built from 13 residues. In germline, CDR1 is ENHRY, CDR2 SYGVKD. CDR3 bases: TGTGCCACCTTGGCGGGTCTCAATCAGCCCCAGCATTTT. Translating gives CATLAGLNQPQHF.

V is TRBV19 and J is TRBJ2-7; no clear D. This CDR3 region has 13 residues. Germline CDR1 is LNHDA and CDR2 is SQIVND (reference sequence). Trimming left V 4 bases short and J 6 bases short, with 13 bases between. CDR3 sequence: CASSTGFESEQYF. CDR3 nucleotides: TGTGCCAGTAGTACAGGATTTGAGAGCGAGCAGTACTTC.

The chain carries TRBV11-3 and TRBJ2-2; 8 nucleotides agree with TRBD1. The CDR3 length is 15 residues. Germline CDR1 reads SGHNT; CDR2 reads YENEEA. The ends lost 3 bases at V and 5 bases at J; junction bases unmatched: 5. The DNA for the CDR3 is TGTGCCAGCAGCTTCACAGGGGGTAGGACCGGGGAGCTGTTTTTT. Protein sequence: CASSFTGGRTGELFF.

The V call is TRBV6-6, the J call TRBJ2-5, with 14 bases lining up with TRBD2. Germline V gene lookup returns CDR1 MNHNY and CDR2 SVGAGI (reference sequence). The CDR3 is 20 amino acids. V was pared by 6 bases and J by 0 bases, with 15 bases of the junction left unmatched. CDR3 in DNA: TGTGCCAGCAGCACCCCCGGACTAGCGGGGGGATATCAGTACCAAGAGACCCAGTACTTC. This gives the protein CASSTPGLAGGYQYQETQYF.

The V and J genes are TRBV27 and TRBJ1-2; no reliable D call. Germline V gives CDR1 MNHEY, CDR2 SMNVEV (reference sequence). Trimming pared 5 bases from V and 3 bases from J, leaving 10 bases between. The CDR3 is made up of 13 amino acids. CDR3 sequence (DNA): TGTGCCAGCAGTCCTAAGACACACTATGGCTACACCTTC. Translated: CASSPKTHYGYTF.

This clone was observed a single time. The genes are TRBV6-2 or TRBV6-3 and TRBJ1-2, with a weak D call TRBD1 (6 bases). From germline, CDR1 is MNHEY and CDR2 SVGEGT. The CDR3 consists of 13 residues. V gave up 6 bases and J gave up 1 base, with 9 bases separating them. This CDR3 is CASSPGHNYGYTF. The DNA for the CDR3 is TGTGCCAGCAGCCCGGGACATAACTATGGCTACACCTTC.

The chain carries TRBV9 and TRBJ2-7, with 9 bases that match TRBD2. This CDR3 is built from 18 residues. Germline lookup yields CDR1 SGDLS and CDR2 YYNGEE. V lost 0 bases to trimming and J lost 0 bases; unmatched junction nucleotides: 10. The DNA for the CDR3 is TGTGCCAGCAGCGTAGGACCTGCAAGCGGGGGGCTCTCCTACGAGCAGTACTTC. The encoded protein is CASSVGPASGGLSYEQYF.

This clone was counted many times. This CDR3 is also generated by other DNA sequences in the sample. The rearrangement joins TRBV19 to TRBJ1-2; D is perhaps TRBD1 (5 bases). The germline V gene encodes CDR1 LNHDA and CDR2 SQIVND (reference sequence). V was cut by 5 bases and J by 2 bases, with 9 bases left in between. The CDR3 is 13 residues long. As DNA, the CDR3 is TGTGCCAGTAGTTGGACACTCAACTATGGCTACACCTTC. This gives the protein CASSWTLNYGYTF.

This clone was counted at least ten times. This same CDR3 is encoded by further DNA sequences in the sample. The rearrangement uses TRBV3-1 (or the pseudogene TRBV3-2) and TRBJ1-6, with D tentatively TRBD1 (6 bases). CDR3 size: 13 residues. Trimming removed 5 bases at V and 10 bases at J, with 12 bases between. Germline V lookup: CDR1 LGHDT, CDR2 YNNKEL (reference sequence). CDR3 in DNA: TGTGCCAGCAGCTTACAGGGTGGATCACCCCTCCACTTT. It specifies CASSLQGGSPLHF.

The rearrangement uses TRBV11-3 and TRBJ2-1; no clear D. Trimming shortened V by 0 bases and J by 0 bases, and 9 bases separated the two germline ends. CDR1 is SGHNT, CDR2 YENEEA, per germline. There are 16 residues in the CDR3. The CDR3 here is CASSLELGGSYNEQFF. The DNA of the CDR3 is TGTGCCAGCAGCTTAGAACTCGGCGGCTCCTACAATGAGCAGTTCTTC.

The chain joins TRBV5-1 to TRBJ2-7; 7 nucleotides line up with TRBD1. The CDR3 is 12 amino acids. Trimming cost V 4 bases and J 8 bases; bases outside gene matches: 6. Germline assignment: CDR1 SGHRS and CDR2 YFSETQ. CDR3 sequence reads: CASSPDRVKQYF. The CDR3, as DNA: TGCGCCAGCAGCCCTGACAGGGTTAAGCAGTACTTC.

V is TRBV18 and J is TRBJ2-4; D perhaps matches TRBD1 (5 bases). The germline CDR1 and CDR2 sequences are KGHSH and LQKENI. V was pared by 3 bases and J by 6 bases, with 9 bases between. The CDR3 totals 13 residues. CDR3 region: CASSPLTANIQYF. CDR3 sequence (DNA): TGTGCCAGCTCACCGTTGACAGCAAACATTCAGTACTTC.

This rearrangement joins TRBV18 to TRBJ1-1; TRBD1 is a possible D gene (6 bases). Germline V lookup: CDR1 KGHSH, CDR2 LQKENI. Deletions cut 5 bases from V and 3 bases from J, with 13 bases between. CDR3 length equals 14 residues. Here the CDR3 DNA reads TGTGCCAGCTCATTCGCAGGGGAGTACACTGAAGCTTTCTTT. Translation gives CASSFAGEYTEAFF.

The rearrangement joins TRBV28 to TRBJ1-1, with 8 bases that match TRBD1. The trim removed 5 bases at V and 6 bases at J, leaving 11 bases unmatched. Germline CDR1 and CDR2: MDHEN and SYDVKM. The CDR3 spans 15 residues. The CDR3 loop reads CASSPADRAYAEAFF. CDR3 nucleotides: TGTGCCAGCAGTCCTGCGGACAGGGCGTACGCTGAAGCTTTCTTT.

The DNA for the CDR3 is TGTGCCAGCAGTAGAGGCACAGATACGCAGTATTTT. This encodes CASSRGTDTQYF. This rearrangement joins TRBV6-2 or TRBV6-3 to TRBJ2-3; no reliable D call. In germline, CDR1 is MNHEY, CDR2 SVGEGT. The ends were cut back, 5 bases at V and 1 base at J, with 4 bases in the middle. The CDR3 consists of 12 residues.

V and J are TRBV11-2 and TRBJ2-3, with 7 bases identical to TRBD2. Trimming removed 5 bases from V and 4 bases from J; junction bases left unmatched: 9. Germline V gene lookup returns CDR1 SGHAT and CDR2 FQNNGV. This CDR3 is 15 amino acids long. Written as DNA, the CDR3 is TGTGCCAGCAGCGGGCGGGACTACCCCGCAGATACGCAGTATTTT. Translation: CASSGRDYPADTQYF.

The sample holds a few counts of this clone. The V and J genes are TRBV12-1 and TRBJ2-7; the D call in the table, TRBD2, was not verified against the DNA. TRBV12-1 is a pseudogene segment. The CDR3 consists of 16 residues. The CDR3: CASSSGTSGRAHEQYF. The CDR3 coding sequence is TGTGCCAGCAGCTCCGGGACTAGCGGGAGGGCCCACGAGCAGTACTTC.